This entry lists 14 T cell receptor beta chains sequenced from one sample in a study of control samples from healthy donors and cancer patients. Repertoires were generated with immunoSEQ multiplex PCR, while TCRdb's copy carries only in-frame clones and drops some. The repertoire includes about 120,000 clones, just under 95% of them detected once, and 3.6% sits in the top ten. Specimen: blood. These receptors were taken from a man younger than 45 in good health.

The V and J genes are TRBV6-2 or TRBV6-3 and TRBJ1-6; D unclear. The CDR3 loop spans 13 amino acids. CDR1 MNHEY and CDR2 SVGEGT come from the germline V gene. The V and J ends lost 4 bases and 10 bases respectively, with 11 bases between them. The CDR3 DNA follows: TGTGCCAGCAGTTTCCGGGCGGAATCACCCCTCCACTTT. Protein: CASSFRAESPLHF.

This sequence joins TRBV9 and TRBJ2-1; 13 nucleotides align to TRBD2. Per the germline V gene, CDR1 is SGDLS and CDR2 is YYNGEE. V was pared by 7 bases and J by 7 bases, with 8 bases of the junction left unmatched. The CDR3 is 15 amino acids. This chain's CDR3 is CASARTSGGTNEQFF. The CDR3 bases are TGTGCCAGCGCCAGGACTAGCGGGGGAACTAATGAGCAGTTCTTC.

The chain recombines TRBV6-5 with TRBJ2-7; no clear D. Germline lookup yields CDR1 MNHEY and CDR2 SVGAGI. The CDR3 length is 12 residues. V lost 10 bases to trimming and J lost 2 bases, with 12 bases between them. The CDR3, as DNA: TGTGCCACACAGAAGACAACCTACGAGCAGTACTTC. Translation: CATQKTTYEQYF.

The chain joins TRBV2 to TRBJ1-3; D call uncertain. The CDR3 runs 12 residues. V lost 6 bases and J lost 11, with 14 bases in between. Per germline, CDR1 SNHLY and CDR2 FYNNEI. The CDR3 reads CASSSGERPIYF. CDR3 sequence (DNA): TGTGCCAGCAGCTCGGGAGAACGCCCCATATATTTT.

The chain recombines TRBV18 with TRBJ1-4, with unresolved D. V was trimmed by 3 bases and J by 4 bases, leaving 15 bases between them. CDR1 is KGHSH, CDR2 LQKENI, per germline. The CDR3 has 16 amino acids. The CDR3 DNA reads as TGTGCCAGCTCACCCCGGGTCGGGCAGGTTAATGAAAAACTGTTTTTT. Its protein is CASSPRVGQVNEKLFF.

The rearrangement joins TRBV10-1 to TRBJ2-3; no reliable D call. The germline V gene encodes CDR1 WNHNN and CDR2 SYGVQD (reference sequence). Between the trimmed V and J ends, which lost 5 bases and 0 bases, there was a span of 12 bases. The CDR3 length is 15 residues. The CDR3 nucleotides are TGCGCCAGCAGTTGGACCAACCTTAGCACAGATACGCAGTATTTT. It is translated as CASSWTNLSTDTQYF.

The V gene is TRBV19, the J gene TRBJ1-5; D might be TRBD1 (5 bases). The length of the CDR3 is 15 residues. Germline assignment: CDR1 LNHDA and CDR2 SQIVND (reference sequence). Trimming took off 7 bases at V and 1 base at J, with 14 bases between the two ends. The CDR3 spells CASTPPGGSNQPQHF. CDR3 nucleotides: TGTGCCAGTACCCCCCCCGGGGGGAGCAATCAGCCCCAGCATTTT.

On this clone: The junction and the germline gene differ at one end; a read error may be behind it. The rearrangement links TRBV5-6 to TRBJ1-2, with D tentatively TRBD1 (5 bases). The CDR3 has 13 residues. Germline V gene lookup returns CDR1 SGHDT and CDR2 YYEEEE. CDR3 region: CASSLVAQAKGAF. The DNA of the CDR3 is TGTGCCAGCAGCTTGGTGGCACAGGCCAAGGGAGCCTTC.

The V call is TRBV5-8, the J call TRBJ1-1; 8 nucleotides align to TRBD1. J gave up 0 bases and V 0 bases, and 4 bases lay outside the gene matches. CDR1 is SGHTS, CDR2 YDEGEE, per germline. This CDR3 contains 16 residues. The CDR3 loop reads CASSLGTGRLNTEAFF. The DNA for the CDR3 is TGTGCCAGCAGCTTGGGGACAGGGCGGCTGAACACTGAAGCTTTCTTT.

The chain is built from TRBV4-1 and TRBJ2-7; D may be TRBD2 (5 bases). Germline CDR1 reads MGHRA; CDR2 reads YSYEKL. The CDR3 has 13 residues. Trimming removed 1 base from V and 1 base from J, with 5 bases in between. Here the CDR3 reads CASSQGTSYEQYF. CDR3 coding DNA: TGCGCCAGCAGCCAAGGGACTTCCTACGAGCAGTACTTC.

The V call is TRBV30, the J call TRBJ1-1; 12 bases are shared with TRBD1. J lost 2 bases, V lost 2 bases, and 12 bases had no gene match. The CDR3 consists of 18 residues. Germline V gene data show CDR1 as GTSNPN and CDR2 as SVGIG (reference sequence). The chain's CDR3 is CAWSSGTGGPGLNTEAFF. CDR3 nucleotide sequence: TGTGCCTGGAGTTCCGGGACAGGGGGCCCCGGGCTCAACACTGAAGCTTTCTTT.

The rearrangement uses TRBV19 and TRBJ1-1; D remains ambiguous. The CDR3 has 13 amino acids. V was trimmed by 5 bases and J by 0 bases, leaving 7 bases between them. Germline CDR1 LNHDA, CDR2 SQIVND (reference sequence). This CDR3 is CASSSTVNTEAFF. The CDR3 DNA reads TGTGCCAGTAGTTCAACAGTGAACACTGAAGCTTTCTTT. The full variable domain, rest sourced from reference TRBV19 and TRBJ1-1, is DGGITQSPKYLFRKEGQNVTLSCEQNLNHDAMYWYRQDPGQGLRLIYYSQIVNDFQKGDIAEGYSVSREKKESFPLTVTSAQKNPTAFYLCASSSTVNTEAFFGQGTRLTVV.

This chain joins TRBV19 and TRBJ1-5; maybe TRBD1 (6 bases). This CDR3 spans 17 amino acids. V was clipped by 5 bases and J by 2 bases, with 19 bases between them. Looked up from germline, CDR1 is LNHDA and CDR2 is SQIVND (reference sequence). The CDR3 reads CASSLGTRRKGNQPQHF. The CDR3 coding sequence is TGTGCCAGTAGTCTTGGGACAAGGCGGAAAGGCAATCAGCCCCAGCATTTT. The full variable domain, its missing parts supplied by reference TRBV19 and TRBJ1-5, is DGGITQSPKYLFRKEGQNVTLSCEQNLNHDAMYWYRQDPGQGLRLIYYSQIVNDFQKGDIAEGYSVSREKKESFPLTVTSAQKNPTAFYLCASSLGTRRKGNQPQHFGDGTRLSIL.

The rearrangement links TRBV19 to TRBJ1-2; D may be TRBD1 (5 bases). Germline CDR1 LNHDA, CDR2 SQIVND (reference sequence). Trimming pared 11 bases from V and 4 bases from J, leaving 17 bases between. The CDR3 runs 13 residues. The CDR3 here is CASNRGYGYGYTF. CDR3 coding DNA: TGTGCCTCAAATCGGGGGTACGGCTATGGCTACACCTTC.